The source of this T cell receptor beta chain is a study of blood T cell repertoires in COVID-19. Study at large: Italy, Spain and the United States were the sources of the convalescent and acute COVID-19 samples. Sample material is recorded as cDNA or gDNA derived from T cells, B-cell-depleted T cells, or PBMCs.

The CDR3 sequence is 14 residues long. Trimming removed 4 bases from V and 8 bases from J; junction bases left unmatched: 5. Germline assignment: CDR1 KGHDR and CDR2 SFDVKD. In the original workflow: Estimation of nucleated cell counts was performed using reference gene primer amplification. This table comes from immunoSEQ multiplex PCR, and its TCRdb copy is limited to in-frame clones, with some not included. V, J and clone size derive from that table, while D and trimming were established from the DNA sequence. The sample holds about 230,000 clones; about 85% are singletons and the top ten take around 0.96%.

The V gene is TRBV24-1, the J gene TRBJ1-2, with 11 nucleotides matching TRBD1. This sequence was found in a middle-aged man with acute or convalescent COVID-19. Sequencing used peripheral blood. The CDR3 coding sequence is TGTGCCACCAGTGACTCCGGGACAGGGGGAGGCTACACCTTC. This codes for CATSDSGTGGGYTF.